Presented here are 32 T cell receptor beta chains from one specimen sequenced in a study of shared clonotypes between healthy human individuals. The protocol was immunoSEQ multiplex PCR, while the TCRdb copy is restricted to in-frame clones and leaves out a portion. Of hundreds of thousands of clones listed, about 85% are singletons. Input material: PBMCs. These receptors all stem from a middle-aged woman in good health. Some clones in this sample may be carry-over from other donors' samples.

The CDR3 here is CASSPTPTGAEHYTF. CDR3 coding DNA: TGTGCCAGCAGCCCTACACCGACAGGGGCCGAACACTACACCTTC. This rearrangement joins TRBV7-2 to TRBJ1-2; 8 bases match TRBD1. Germline V gene lookup returns CDR1 SGHTA and CDR2 FQGNSA. Trimming removed 5 bases from V and 10 bases from J; junction bases left unmatched: 15. This CDR3 has 15 amino acids. The full variable domain, with the rest looked up from reference TRBV7-2 and TRBJ1-2, is GAGVSQSPSNKVTEKGKDVELRCDPISGHTALYWYRQSLGQGLEFLIYFQGNSAPDKSGLPSDRFSAERTGGSVSTLTIQRTQQEDSAVYLCASSPTPTGAEHYTFGSGTRLTVV.

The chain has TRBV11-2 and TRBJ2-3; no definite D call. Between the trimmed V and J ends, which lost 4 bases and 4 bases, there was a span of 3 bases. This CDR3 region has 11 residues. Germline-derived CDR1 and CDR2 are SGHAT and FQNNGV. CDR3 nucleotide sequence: TGTGCCAGCAGCTCGGCAGATACGCAGTATTTT. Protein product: CASSSADTQYF. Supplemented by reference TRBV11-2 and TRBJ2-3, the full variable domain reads EAGVAQSPRYKIIEKRQSVAFWCNPISGHATLYWYQQILGQGPKLLIQFQNNGVVDDSQLPKDRFSAERLKGVDSTLKIQPAKLEDSAVYLCASSSADTQYFGPGTRLTVL.

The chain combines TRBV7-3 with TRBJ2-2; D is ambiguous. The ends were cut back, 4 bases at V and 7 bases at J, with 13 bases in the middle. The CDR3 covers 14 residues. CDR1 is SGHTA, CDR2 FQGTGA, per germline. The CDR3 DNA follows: TGTGCCAGCAGCTCGAATCCCAATAGCGGGGAGCTGTTTTTT. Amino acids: CASSSNPNSGELFF.

The DNA of the CDR3 is TGTGCCAGCAGTTTCTCCGGACAGGCCAACTCCTACGAGCAGTACTTC. Residues: CASSFSGQANSYEQYF. The chain has TRBV28 and TRBJ2-7, with TRBD1 matching over 7 bases. V lost 3 bases to trimming and J lost 0 bases; unmatched junction nucleotides: 8. The CDR3 contains 16 residues. From germline, CDR1 is MDHEN and CDR2 SYDVKM.

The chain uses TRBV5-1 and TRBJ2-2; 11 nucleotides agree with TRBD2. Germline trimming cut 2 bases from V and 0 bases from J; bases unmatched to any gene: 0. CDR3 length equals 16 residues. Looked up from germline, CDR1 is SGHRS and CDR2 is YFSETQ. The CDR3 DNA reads TGCGCCAGCAGCTTTAGCGGGAGGGCGAACACCGGGGAGCTGTTTTTT. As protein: CASSFSGRANTGELFF.

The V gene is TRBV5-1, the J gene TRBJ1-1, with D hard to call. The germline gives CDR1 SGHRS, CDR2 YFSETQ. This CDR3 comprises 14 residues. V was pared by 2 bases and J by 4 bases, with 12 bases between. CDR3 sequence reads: CASSLEQRGTEAFF. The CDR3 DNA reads TGCGCCAGCAGCTTAGAACAGCGGGGCACTGAAGCTTTCTTT.

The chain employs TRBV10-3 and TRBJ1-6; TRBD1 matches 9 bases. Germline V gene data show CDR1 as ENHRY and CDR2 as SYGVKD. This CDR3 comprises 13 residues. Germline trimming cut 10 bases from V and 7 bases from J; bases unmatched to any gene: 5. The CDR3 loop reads CATLGQGNSPLHF. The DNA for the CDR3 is TGTGCCACCCTGGGACAGGGCAATTCACCCCTCCACTTT.

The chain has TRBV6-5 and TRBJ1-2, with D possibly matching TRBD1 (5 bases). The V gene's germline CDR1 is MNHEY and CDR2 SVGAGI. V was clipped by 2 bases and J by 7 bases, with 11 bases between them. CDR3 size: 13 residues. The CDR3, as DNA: TGTGCCAGCAGTTACGGGACGGTGGGTGGCTACACCTTC. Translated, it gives CASSYGTVGGYTF.

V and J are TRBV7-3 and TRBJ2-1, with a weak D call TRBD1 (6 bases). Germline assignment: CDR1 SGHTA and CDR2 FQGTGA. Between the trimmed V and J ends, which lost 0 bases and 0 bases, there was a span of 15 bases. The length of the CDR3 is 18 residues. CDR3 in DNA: TGTGCCAGCAGCTTAACTTCCGTGGGGGCTGCCTCCTACAATGAGCAGTTCTTC. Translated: CASSLTSVGAASYNEQFF.

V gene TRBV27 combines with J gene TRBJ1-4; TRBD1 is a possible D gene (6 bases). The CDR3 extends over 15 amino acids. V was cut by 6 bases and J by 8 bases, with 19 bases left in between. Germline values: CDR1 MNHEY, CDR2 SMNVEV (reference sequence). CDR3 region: CASSPAAGVREKLFF. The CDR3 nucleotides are TGTGCCAGCAGCCCGGCGGCAGGGGTGAGAGAAAAACTGTTTTTT.

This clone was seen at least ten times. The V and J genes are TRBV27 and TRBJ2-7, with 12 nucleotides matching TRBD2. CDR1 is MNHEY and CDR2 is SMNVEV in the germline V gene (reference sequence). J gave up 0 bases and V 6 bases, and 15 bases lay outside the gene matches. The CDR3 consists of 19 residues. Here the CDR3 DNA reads TGTGCCAGCAGCCCCTCCGAGACTAGCGGGAGTCCCTTCTCCTACGAGCAGTACTTC. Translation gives CASSPSETSGSPFSYEQYF.

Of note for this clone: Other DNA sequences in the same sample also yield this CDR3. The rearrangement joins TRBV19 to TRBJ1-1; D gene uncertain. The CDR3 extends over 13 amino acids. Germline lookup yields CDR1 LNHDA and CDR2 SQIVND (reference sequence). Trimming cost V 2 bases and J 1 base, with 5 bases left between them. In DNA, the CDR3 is TGTGCCAGTAGTATAAGGCAGAACACTGAAGCTTTCTTT. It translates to CASSIRQNTEAFF.

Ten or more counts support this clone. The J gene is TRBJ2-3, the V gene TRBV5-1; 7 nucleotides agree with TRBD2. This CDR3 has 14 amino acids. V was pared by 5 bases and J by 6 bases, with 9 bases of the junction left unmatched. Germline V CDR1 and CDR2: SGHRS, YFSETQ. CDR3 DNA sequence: TGCGCCAGCAGATCAACGACTAGCCAGGATACGCAGTATTTT. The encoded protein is CASRSTTSQDTQYF. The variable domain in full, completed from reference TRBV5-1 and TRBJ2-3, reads KAGVTQTPRYLIKTRGQQVTLSCSPISGHRSVSWYQQTPGQGLQFLFEYFSETQRNKGNFPGRFSGRQFSNSRSEMNVSTLELGDSALYLCASRSTTSQDTQYFGPGTRLTVL.

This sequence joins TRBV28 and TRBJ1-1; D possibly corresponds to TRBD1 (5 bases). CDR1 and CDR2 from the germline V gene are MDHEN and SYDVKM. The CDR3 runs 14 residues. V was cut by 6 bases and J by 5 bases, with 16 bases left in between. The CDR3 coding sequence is TGTGCCAGCAGAGGAGCGGACACGGGGACTGAAGCTTTCTTT. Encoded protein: CASRGADTGTEAFF.

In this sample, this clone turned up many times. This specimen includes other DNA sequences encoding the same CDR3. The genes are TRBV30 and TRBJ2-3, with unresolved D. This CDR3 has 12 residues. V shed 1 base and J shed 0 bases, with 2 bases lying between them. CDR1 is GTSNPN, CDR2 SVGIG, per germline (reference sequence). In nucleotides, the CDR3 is TGTGCCTGGAGTGGCAGCACAGATACGCAGTATTTT. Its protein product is CAWSGSTDTQYF. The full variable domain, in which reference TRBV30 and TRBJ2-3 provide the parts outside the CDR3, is SQTIHQWPATLVQPVGSPLSLECTVEGTSNPNLYWYRQAAGRGLQLLFYSVGIGQISSEVPQNLSASRPQDRQFILSSKKLLLSDSGFYLCAWSGSTDTQYFGPGTRLTVL.

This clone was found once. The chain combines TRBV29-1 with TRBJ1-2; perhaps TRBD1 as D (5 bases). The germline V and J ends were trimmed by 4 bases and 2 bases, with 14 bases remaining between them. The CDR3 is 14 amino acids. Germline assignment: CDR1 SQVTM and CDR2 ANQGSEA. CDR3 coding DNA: TGCAGCGTTGTTCGTGGGGCGGGGAACTATGGCTACACCTTC. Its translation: CSVVRGAGNYGYTF.

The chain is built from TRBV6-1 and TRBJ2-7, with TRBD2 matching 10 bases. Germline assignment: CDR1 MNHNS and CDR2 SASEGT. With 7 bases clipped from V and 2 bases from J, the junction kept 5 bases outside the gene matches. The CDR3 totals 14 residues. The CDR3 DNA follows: TGTGCCAGCATGGGACTAGCGCCCACCTACGAGCAGTACTTC. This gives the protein CASMGLAPTYEQYF.

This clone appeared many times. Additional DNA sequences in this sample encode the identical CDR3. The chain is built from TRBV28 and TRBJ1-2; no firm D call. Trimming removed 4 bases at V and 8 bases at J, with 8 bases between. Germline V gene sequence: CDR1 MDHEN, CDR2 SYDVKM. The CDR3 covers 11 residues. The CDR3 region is CASSSLRGYTF. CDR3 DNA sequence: TGTGCCAGCAGTTCCTTACGAGGCTACACCTTC.

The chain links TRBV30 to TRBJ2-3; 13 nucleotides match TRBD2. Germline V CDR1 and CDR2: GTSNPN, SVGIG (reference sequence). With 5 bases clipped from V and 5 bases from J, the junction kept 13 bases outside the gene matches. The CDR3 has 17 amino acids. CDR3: CAWHWGGLAGAGDTQYF. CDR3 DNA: TGTGCCTGGCACTGGGGAGGACTAGCGGGAGCAGGAGATACGCAGTATTTT.

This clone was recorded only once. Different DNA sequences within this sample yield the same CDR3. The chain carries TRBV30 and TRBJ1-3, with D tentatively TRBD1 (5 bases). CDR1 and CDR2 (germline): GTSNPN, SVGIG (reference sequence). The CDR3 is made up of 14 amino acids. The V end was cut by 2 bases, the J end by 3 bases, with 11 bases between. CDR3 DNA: TGTGCCTGGAGTATTGGAGGGGTTGGAAACACCATATATTTT. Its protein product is CAWSIGGVGNTIYF.

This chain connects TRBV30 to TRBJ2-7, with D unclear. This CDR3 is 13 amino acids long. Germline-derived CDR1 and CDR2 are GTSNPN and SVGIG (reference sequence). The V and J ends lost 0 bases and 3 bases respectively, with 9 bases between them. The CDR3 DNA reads TGTGCCTGGAGTGTATTGGCCAACTACGAGCAGTACTTC. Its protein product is CAWSVLANYEQYF.

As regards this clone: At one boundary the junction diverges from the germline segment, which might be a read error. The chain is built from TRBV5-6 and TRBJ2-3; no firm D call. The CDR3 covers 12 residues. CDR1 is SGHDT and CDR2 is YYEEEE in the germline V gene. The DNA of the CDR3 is TGCTCCTGTGGTCAGAATGGAAATACGCAGTATTTT. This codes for CSCGQNGNTQYF.

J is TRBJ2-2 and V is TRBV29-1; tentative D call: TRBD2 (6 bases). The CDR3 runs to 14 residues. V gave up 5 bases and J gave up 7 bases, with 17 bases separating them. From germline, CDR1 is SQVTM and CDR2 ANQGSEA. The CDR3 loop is CSVLFVGRVGELFF. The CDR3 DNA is TGCAGCGTTCTATTTGTCGGGAGAGTCGGGGAGCTGTTTTTT.

The CDR3 protein is CASSWQVSGANVLTF. CDR3 sequence (DNA): TGTGCCAGCAGTTGGCAAGTCTCTGGGGCCAACGTCCTGACTTTC. The rearrangement uses TRBV2 and TRBJ2-6, with D unresolved. Germline V gene sequence: CDR1 SNHLY, CDR2 FYNNEI. Trimming stripped 5 bases from V and 0 bases from J, with 8 bases between. The length of the CDR3 is 15 residues.

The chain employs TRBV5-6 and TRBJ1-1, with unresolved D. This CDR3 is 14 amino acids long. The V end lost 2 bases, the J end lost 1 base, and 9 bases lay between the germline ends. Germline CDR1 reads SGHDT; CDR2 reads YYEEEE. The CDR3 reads CASSFGLGNTEAFF. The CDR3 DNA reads TGTGCCAGCAGCTTCGGACTCGGGAACACTGAAGCTTTCTTT.

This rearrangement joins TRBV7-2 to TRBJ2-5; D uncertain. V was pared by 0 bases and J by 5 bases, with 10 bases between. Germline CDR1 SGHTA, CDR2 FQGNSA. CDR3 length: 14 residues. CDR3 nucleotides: TGTGCCAGCAGCTTAGCTACGGTATCGGAGACCCAGTACTTC. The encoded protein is CASSLATVSETQYF.

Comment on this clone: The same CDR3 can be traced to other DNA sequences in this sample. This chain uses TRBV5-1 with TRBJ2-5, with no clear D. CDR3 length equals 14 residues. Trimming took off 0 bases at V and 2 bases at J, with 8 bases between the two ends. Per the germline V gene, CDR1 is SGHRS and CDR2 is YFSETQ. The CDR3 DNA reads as TGCGCCAGCAGCTTGGGACGGACGCAAGAGACCCAGTACTTC. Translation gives CASSLGRTQETQYF.

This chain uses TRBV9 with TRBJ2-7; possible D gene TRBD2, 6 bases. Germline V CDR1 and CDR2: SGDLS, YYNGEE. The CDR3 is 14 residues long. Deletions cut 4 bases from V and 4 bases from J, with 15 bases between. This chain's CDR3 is CASSPLGSSYEQYF. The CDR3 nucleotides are TGTGCCAGCAGCCCCCTCGGGAGTTCTTACGAGCAGTACTTC. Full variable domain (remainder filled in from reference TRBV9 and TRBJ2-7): DSGVTQTPKHLITATGQRVTLRCSPRSGDLSVYWYQQSLDQGLQFLIQYYNGEERAKGNILERFSAQQFPDLHSELNLSSLELGDSALYFCASSPLGSSYEQYFGPGTRLTVT.

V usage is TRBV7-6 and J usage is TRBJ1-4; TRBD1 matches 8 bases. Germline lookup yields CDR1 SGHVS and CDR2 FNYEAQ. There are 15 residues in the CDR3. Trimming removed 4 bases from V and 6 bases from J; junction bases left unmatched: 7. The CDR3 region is CASSSRQGYDEKLFF. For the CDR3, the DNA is TGTGCCAGCAGCTCGCGACAGGGGTACGATGAAAAACTGTTTTTT.

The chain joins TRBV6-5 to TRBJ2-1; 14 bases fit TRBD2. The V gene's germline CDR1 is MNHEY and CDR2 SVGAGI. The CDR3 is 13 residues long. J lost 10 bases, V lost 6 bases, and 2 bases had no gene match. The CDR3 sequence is CASRGLAGVEQFF. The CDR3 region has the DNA TGTGCCAGCAGGGGACTAGCGGGAGTGGAGCAGTTCTTC.

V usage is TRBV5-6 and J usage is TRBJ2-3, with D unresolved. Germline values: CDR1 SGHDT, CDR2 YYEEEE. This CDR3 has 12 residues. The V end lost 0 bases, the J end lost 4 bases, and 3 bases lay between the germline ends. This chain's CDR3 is CASSLGADTQYF. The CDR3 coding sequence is TGTGCCAGCAGCTTGGGTGCAGATACGCAGTATTTT.

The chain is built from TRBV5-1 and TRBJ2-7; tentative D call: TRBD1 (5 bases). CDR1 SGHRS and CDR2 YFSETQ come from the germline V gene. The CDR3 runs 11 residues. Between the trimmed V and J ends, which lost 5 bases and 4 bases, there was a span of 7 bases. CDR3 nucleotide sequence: TGCGCCAGCAGAGGGGAATACGAGCAGTACTTC. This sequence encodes CASRGEYEQYF.